The 18 T cell receptor beta chains below come from one sample, sequenced in a study of tumor-infiltrating lymphocytes in glioblastoma multiforme. Multiple V-beta primers and a C-beta primer amplified TCRB from RNA. MiXCR, run by TCRdb on the multiplex PCR reads, gives a single entry per CDR3 protein. The data show 15,000 or so distinct CDR3 sequences, 65% to 80% seen once. Sequenced material: brain tumor tissue. These receptor sequences come from a male donor with glioblastoma.

By sample share, this clonotype is medium-sized (0.01 to 0.1%). This chain links TRBV14 with TRBJ2-4, with a tentative D call TRBD1 (6 bases). Between the trimmed V and J ends, which lost 1 base and 0 bases, there was a span of 10 bases. CDR3 length equals 16 residues. Germline CDR1 SGHDN, CDR2 FVKESK. The CDR3 sequence: CASSQAGHLAKNIQYF. CDR3 in DNA: TGTGCCAGCAGCCAAGCGGGACATTTAGCCAAAAACATTCAGTACTTC.

Remarks on this clonotype: An end of the junction differs from the germline gene, which may be a read error. V is TRBV6-5 and J is TRBJ2-1; maybe TRBD2 (6 bases). This CDR3 contains 14 residues. CDR1 and CDR2 (germline): MNHEY, SVGAGI. The CDR3 loop is CASRVGGPYNEQFF. For the CDR3, the DNA is TGTGCCAGCAGGGTAGGAGGGCCCTACAATGAACAGTTCTTC.

As concerns this clonotype: As the CDR3 is not closed by the conserved phenylalanine or tryptophan, this likely results from a read error. The chain carries TRBV20-1 and TRBJ2-5; TRBD2 aligns across 9 bases. The CDR3 has 15 amino acids. The V gene's germline CDR1 is DFQATT and CDR2 SNEGSKA (reference sequence). The trim removed 0 bases at V and 3 bases at J, leaving 5 bases unmatched. The chain's CDR3 is CSARDSGLAEETQYL. CDR3 nucleotide sequence: TGCAGTGCTAGAGATTCGGGACTAGCCGAAGAGACCCAGTACTTG.

The genes are TRBV20-1 and TRBJ1-1; maybe TRBD1 (5 bases). CDR1 is DFQATT and CDR2 is SNEGSKA in the germline V gene (reference sequence). V was clipped by 4 bases and J by 0 bases, with 9 bases between them. The CDR3 contains 13 residues. The CDR3 region has the DNA TGCAGTGCTACACGACAGATGAACACTGAAGCTTTCTTT. Protein sequence: CSATRQMNTEAFF.

By proportion, this clonotype is medium-sized. The chain is built from TRBV6-1 and TRBJ1-5; D gene unclear. The CDR3 is 13 amino acids. V was cut by 9 bases and J by 0 bases, with 9 bases left in between. Germline assignment: CDR1 MNHNS and CDR2 SASEGT. CDR3 bases: TGTGCCAGTGACCTTAATAGCAATCAGCCCCAGCATTTT. This codes for CASDLNSNQPQHF.

This chain uses TRBV6-8 with TRBJ2-4; weak D call: TRBD2 (5 bases). Trimming left V 4 bases short and J 3 bases short, with 7 bases between. Germline-derived CDR1 and CDR2 are MNHGY and SAAAGT. The CDR3 sequence is 13 residues long. The CDR3 is CASSWGDKNIQYF. The CDR3, as DNA: TGTGCCAGCAGTTGGGGAGACAAAAACATTCAGTACTTC.

The chain couples TRBV7-8 to TRBJ1-2; possibly TRBD1 for D (5 bases). The CDR3 has 12 residues. The germline V gene has CDR1 SGHVS and CDR2 FQNEAQ. The V and J ends lost 1 base and 11 bases respectively, with 11 bases between them. CDR3 coding DNA: TGTGCCAGCAGCTTAGGGGGCAAGTCATACACCTTC. The encoded protein is CASSLGGKSYTF.

This clonotype appeared a single time. V and J are TRBV20-1 and TRBJ1-1; the D is unclear. CDR1 DFQATT and CDR2 SNEGSKA come from the germline V gene (reference sequence). This CDR3 comprises 14 residues. V was pared by 6 bases and J by 1 base, with 15 bases between. CDR3 in DNA: TGCAGTGCCAGCACTTACGGACGGAACACTGAAGCTTTCTTT. This translates into CSASTYGRNTEAFF.

This clonotype has only a few counts. The chain uses TRBV29-1 and TRBJ2-1, with D perhaps matching TRBD1 or TRBD2 (5 bases each). V shed 8 bases and J shed 3 bases, with 14 bases lying between them. Germline CDR1 and CDR2: SQVTM and ANQGSEA. The length of the CDR3 is 13 residues. The CDR3 protein is CSTRDVSYNEQFF. The CDR3 DNA reads as TGCAGCACTCGGGACGTGAGCTACAATGAGCAGTTCTTC.

Concerning this clonotype itself: One end of the junction fails to match germline, which may point to a read error. This chain joins TRBV11-2 and TRBJ2-1, with D perhaps TRBD1 (6 bases). CDR1 and CDR2 (germline): SGHAT, FQNNGV. The CDR3 loop spans 13 amino acids. The CDR3 sequence is CASSLDRGNKQYF. The CDR3 DNA reads TGTGCCAGCAGCTTAGATAGGGGGAATAAGCAGTATTTC.

To note about this clonotype: Compared with germline, one end of the junction differs, possibly owing to a read error. The rearrangement links TRBV4-1 to TRBJ2-7, with D perhaps TRBD2 (5 bases). Germline loops: CDR1 MGHRA, CDR2 YSYEKL. The CDR3 consists of 15 residues. For the CDR3, the DNA is TGCGCCGGCAGCCAAGACGGAGTAGGCGCGGGCAAGCAGTACTTC. Its translation is CAGSQDGVGAGKQYF.

Remarks on this clonotype: An end of the junction differs from the germline gene, which may be a read error. This chain joins TRBV11-2 and TRBJ2-1; tentatively, D is TRBD2 (5 bases). Germline CDR1 is SGHAT and CDR2 is FQNNGV. This CDR3 has 16 residues. The CDR3 region is CASNLVGGLLFNEQFF. The DNA of the CDR3 is TGTGCCAGCAACTTAGTTGGAGGTCTCCTTTTTAACGAGCAGTTCTTC.

This clonotype showed up just once. This CDR3 reads CASSLALTGGYTF. CDR3 DNA: TGTGCCAGCAGTTTAGCGCTTACAGGTGGCTACACCTTC. This sequence joins TRBV12-3 or TRBV12-4 and TRBJ1-2, with a tentative D call TRBD1 (5 bases). V dropped 0 bases and J dropped 7 bases, with 9 bases sitting between them. The CDR3 is made up of 13 amino acids.

Concerning this clonotype: A junction end diverges from the germline sequence, so it may reflect a read error. This rearrangement joins TRBV13 to TRBJ2-7; possible D gene TRBD1, 6 bases. CDR3 length equals 15 residues. Per the germline V gene, CDR1 is PRHDT and CDR2 is FYEKMQ (reference sequence). The CDR3 reads CVSGNRQDNSYEQYF. The CDR3 DNA sequence: TGTGTCAGCGGCAATCGACAGGATAACTCCTACGAGCAGTACTTC.

The chain has TRBV20-1 and TRBJ2-3; D gene ambiguous. CDR1 is DFQATT, CDR2 SNEGSKA, per germline (reference sequence). V lost 3 bases and J 0 bases, leaving 13 bases between the germline ends. The length of the CDR3 is 15 residues. In DNA, the CDR3 is TGCAGTGCTAGGGGCGACTGGCCTAGCACAGATACGCAGTATTTT. Amino acid sequence: CSARGDWPSTDTQYF.

With regard to this clonotype: This could be a read error, since a much larger clone is one nucleotide away. Lacking the conserved final phenylalanine or tryptophan, this CDR3 likely reflects a read error. The chain combines TRBV19 with TRBJ1-5; TRBD1 is a possible D gene (6 bases). CDR3 length equals 15 residues. Germline lookup yields CDR1 LNHDA and CDR2 SQIVND (reference sequence). Between the trimmed V and J ends, which lost 3 bases and 6 bases, there was a span of 15 bases. CDR3 coding DNA: TGTGCCAGTAGTATCGGGGCACAGGGCCGTCAGCCCCAGCATTTG. This sequence encodes CASSIGAQGRQPQHL.

The chain carries TRBV11-3 and TRBJ2-1; 12 bases fit TRBD2. Looked up from germline, CDR1 is SGHNT and CDR2 is YENEEA. V lost 1 base and J lost 9; bases outside the gene matches: 7. This CDR3 contains 16 residues. CDR3 amino acids: CASSLGGTSGPAEQFF. The CDR3, as DNA: TGTGCCAGCAGCTTAGGGGGGACTAGCGGGCCAGCTGAGCAGTTCTTC.

This clonotype was recorded once. The genes are TRBV20-1 and TRBJ2-3; D not resolved. V lost 0 bases to trimming and J lost 9 bases, with 7 bases between them. This CDR3 has 11 amino acids. Germline V lookup: CDR1 DFQATT, CDR2 SNEGSKA (reference sequence). Written as DNA, the CDR3 is TGCAGTGCTAGAGATTTGAGGACGCAGTATTTT. Its protein is CSARDLRTQYF.